This record covers a single T cell receptor beta chain. Its antigen remains unknown. This sample was taken from a study of shared clonotypes between healthy human individuals. Study details: Each donor had three CD4 naive, three CD4 memory, two CD8 naive and one CD8 memory plate.

Trimming removed 4 bases from V and 6 bases from J; junction bases left unmatched: 11. Looked up from germline, CDR1 is SEHNR and CDR2 is FQNEAQ (reference sequence). The CDR3 has 15 residues. TCRdb's table, derived via immunoSEQ multiplex PCR, lists solely in-frame clones and lacks some. The sample has about 2.1 million clones; approximately 94% are singletons. CD45RO-negative, CCR7-selected cells formed the naive CD8 fraction, which excluded terminally differentiated effector memory CD45RA+ cells. The donors, all of them Caucasian adults, lived in Nashville, Tennessee. Study findings and constraints: A few donors had about 5% of their naive CD4 clonotypes in common. In general, naive subsets displayed greater estimated richness than memory subsets did.

V is TRBV7-9 and J is TRBJ2-7; 8 bases line up with TRBD1. This TCR was recovered from a man between 18 and 35 years old in good health. Some clones in this sample may be carry-over from other donors' samples. Sequencing was done on a sample of naive CD8+ T cells from PBMCs. The CDR3 spells CASSSTGGTDVEQYF. CDR3 DNA sequence: TGTGCCAGCAGCTCCACAGGGGGGACCGACGTCGAGCAGTACTTC.